Included here is one TCR beta chain sequence, with context. This clone was picked up one time. This receptor's antigen is unknown. Base qualities are not recorded, but no much larger clone differs from it by a single base. Collaborating institutions collected whole blood in K2EDTA tubes following their own protocols. For TCRbeta analysis, collaborators shipped samples as frozen whole blood, isolated PBMCs, or DNA extracted from either of those sample types. TCRbeta CDR3 regions were amplified from genomic DNA using the immunoSEQ Assay, a bias-controlled multiplex PCR. On the authors' methods: Nucleated cell counts per sample were estimated from amplification of reference gene primers within the assay. Sequence reads were collapsed and filtered to measure the absolute abundance of every unique TCRbeta CDR3 rearrangement. For each sample, productive Simpson clonality was calculated as the square root of Simpson's diversity index across productive rearrangements. Held by TCRdb, this immuneACCESS table contains in-frame sequences only and omits some clones. Under half of the omission traces to an unresolved V gene where checked; the cause of the rest is unknown. V and J calls and clone size come straight from that table; D and trimming were deduced from the DNA. The sample table contains tens of thousands of clones; only one count was recorded for about four fifths of them. The ten most abundant clones make up around 43% of the sample.

V is shortened by 0 bases, J by 3 bases, and the region joining them spans 13 bases. Taken from the germline V gene, the CDR1 and CDR2 loops are SQVTM and ANQGSEA. The CDR3 spans 15 residues, from the cysteine through the phenylalanine. Only the CDR3 DNA stays, 45 bases, in frame from base 1. The data originate from a study of blood T cell repertoires in COVID-19 (dated by TCRdb to between 2020 and 2021). A note on the overall study: Samples from collaborators originated in the United States, Italy and Spain and spanned both the acute and convalescent phases of COVID-19. Where HLA class I and class II types were available, the types were taken from metadata supplied by the sample provider, not from assay-based typing. The samples were drawn from the first 160 participants of the ongoing ImmuneRACE study and from 1,254 subjects provided by 6 global collaborators. The material from the prospective study consisted of cDNA or gDNA derived from T cells, B-cell-depleted T cells, or PBMCs. The repertoires were made available in a free public database intended to serve as a resource for research on the immune response to SARS-CoV-2. Sample metadata almost always included a de-identified subject ID, COVID-19 status, age in years and sex. Subjects who had been exposed to COVID-19, were actively infected with it, or had recovered from it provided the deeply sampled blood TCRbeta repertoires that made up the dataset. Study-level results and caveats: The quantity of clinical and demographic metadata differed by source and by participant and was supplied without curation.

The TCR comes from a man older than 75 with acute or convalescent COVID-19. Source material: peripheral blood. The V and J segments used are TRBV29-1 and TRBJ2-3; perhaps TRBD2 is the D gene, with 6 bases matching. The DNA reads TGCAGCGTTGAAGAGTTCGGGGGTGGAACAGATACGCAGTATTTT. It is translated as CSVEEFGGGTDTQYF.